These 8 T cell receptor beta chains originate from one sample sequenced in a study of cytomegalovirus exposure and HLA in healthy donors listed by TCRdb under 2017. Library method: the immunoSEQ multiplex PCR assay. The immuneACCESS repertoire file appears here via TCRdb, limited to in-frame rearrangements. These files lack a portion of the clones; in checked studies, under half of the deficit traces to unresolved V genes, and the cause of the others is not known. The sample contains 150,000 or so clones, roughly 90% of them found a single time. The biggest ten clones account for about 22% of the sample. The sequenced sample consisted of PBMCs. These receptors all come from a man younger than 35 in good health and CMV-seropositive.

In this sample, this clone turned up once. This sequence joins TRBV11-2 and TRBJ1-1, with 9 bases lining up with TRBD1. This CDR3 contains 14 residues. The junction had 2 bases not matched to a gene; V was cut back by 0 bases and J by 6 bases. Germline CDR1 reads SGHAT; CDR2 reads FQNNGV. The DNA for the CDR3 is TGTGCCAGCAGCTTAGACCGGGACAGGGCTGAAGCTTTCTTT. Its translation: CASSLDRDRAEAFF.

This clone was seen more than once but under ten times. The chain joins TRBV18 to TRBJ1-2; D perhaps matches TRBD1 (5 bases). Deletions cut 3 bases from V and 5 bases from J, with 13 bases between. The CDR3 length is 14 residues. Germline V CDR1 and CDR2: KGHSH, LQKENI. CDR3 nucleotides: TGTGCCAGCTCACCTCGATCGGGGGAGTATGGCTACACCTTC. This gives the protein CASSPRSGEYGYTF.

V usage is TRBV7-2 and J usage is TRBJ2-3; TRBD2 might be the D (7 bases). Looked up from germline, CDR1 is SGHTA and CDR2 is FQGNSA. V was cut by 5 bases and J by 5 bases, with 29 bases left in between. CDR3 length equals 19 residues. The DNA of the CDR3 is TGTGCCAGCAGCCGCCCCGTGGGTAGCGGGCAGAGAGGGGGAGATACGCAGTATTTT. Translated: CASSRPVGSGQRGGDTQYF.

V gene TRBV7-9 combines with J gene TRBJ2-2; D is perhaps TRBD2 (6 bases). CDR1 and CDR2 (germline): SEHNR, FQNEAQ (reference sequence). This CDR3 region has 16 residues. The ends were cut back, 5 bases at V and 3 bases at J, with 16 bases in the middle. The CDR3 region has the DNA TGTGCCAGCAGCCGGTCTTCCGGGGGTTACACCGGGGAGCTGTTTTTT. Its translation is CASSRSSGGYTGELFF.

V gene TRBV27 combines with J gene TRBJ1-1, with no clear D. Germline V lookup: CDR1 MNHEY, CDR2 SMNVEV (reference sequence). V lost 9 bases, J lost 0 bases, and 14 bases lay in between. The CDR3 totals 14 residues. DNA of the CDR3: TGTGCCAGTAAAAAGAGCACCTTGAACACTGAAGCTTTCTTT. It specifies CASKKSTLNTEAFF.

The CDR3 DNA follows: TGTGCCAGCAGCTTGCCCCGCGAGCGGACTCTTTCCTACAATGAGCAGTTCTTC. It encodes CASSLPRERTLSYNEQFF. This rearrangement joins TRBV5-4 to TRBJ2-1, with a weak D call TRBD2 (5 bases). Trimming took 1 base from V and 1 from J, leaving 18 bases between them. The CDR3 is made up of 18 amino acids. Looked up from germline, CDR1 is SGHNT and CDR2 is YYREEE (reference sequence).

The rearrangement links TRBV9 to TRBJ2-7, with 9 bases that match TRBD2. Germline V gives CDR1 SGDLS, CDR2 YYNGEE. The CDR3 runs to 16 residues. Losses at the gene ends were 3 bases for V and 6 bases for J; bases not matched to a gene: 13. The CDR3: CASSGVLVAGEAEQYF. For the CDR3, the DNA is TGTGCCAGCAGCGGGGTCCTCGTAGCGGGAGAGGCCGAGCAGTACTTC.

The rearrangement links TRBV9 to TRBJ1-1, with D unclear. The V gene's germline CDR1 is SGDLS and CDR2 YYNGEE. This CDR3 comprises 12 residues. V lost 0 bases, J lost 5 bases, and 5 bases lay in between. The CDR3 bases are TGTGCCAGCAGCGTAGCCGGTACTGAAGCTTTCTTT. It yields the protein CASSVAGTEAFF.